Reported below is one T cell receptor beta chain. Germline V gives CDR1 SGHTA, CDR2 FQGNSA. The V and J ends lost 5 bases and 2 bases respectively, with 4 bases between them. CDR3 length: 11 residues. The data stem from a study of TIL therapy for anti-PD-1-resistant metastatic lung cancer. The immunoSEQ assay was v3. The table came from immunoSEQ multiplex PCR; TCRdb's copy has only in-frame clones and leaves some out. The profile shows about 50,000 clones, less than 75% of them singletons. Time point meaning: pre-treatment sample, taken before nivolumab and TIL therapy. Tumor tissue came from excised metastases, mostly pleural nodules or supraclavicular lymph nodes.

The clonotype originates from a person aged 25 to 80 with non-small cell lung cancer. The sequencing used tumor tissue, collected at baseline. The V gene is TRBV7-2, the J gene TRBJ2-7; D call uncertain. The CDR3 bases are TGTGCCAGCAGCGATACCTACGAGCAGTACTTC. Residues: CASSDTYEQYF.